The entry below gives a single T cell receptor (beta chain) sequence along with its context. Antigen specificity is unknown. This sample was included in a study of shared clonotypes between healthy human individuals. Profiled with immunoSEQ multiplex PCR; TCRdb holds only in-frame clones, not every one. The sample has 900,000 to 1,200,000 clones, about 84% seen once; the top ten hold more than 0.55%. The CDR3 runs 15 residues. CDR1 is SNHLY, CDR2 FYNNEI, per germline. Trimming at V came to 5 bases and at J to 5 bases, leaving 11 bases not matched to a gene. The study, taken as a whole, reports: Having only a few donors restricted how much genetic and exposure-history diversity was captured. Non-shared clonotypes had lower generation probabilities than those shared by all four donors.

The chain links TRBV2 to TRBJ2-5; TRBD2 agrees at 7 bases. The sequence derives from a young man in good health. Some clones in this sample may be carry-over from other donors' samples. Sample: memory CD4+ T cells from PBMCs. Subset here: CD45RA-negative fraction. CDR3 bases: TGTGCCAGCAGTCCCCCGGGTCTGGGAGGGGAGACCCAGTACTTC. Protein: CASSPPGLGGETQYF.